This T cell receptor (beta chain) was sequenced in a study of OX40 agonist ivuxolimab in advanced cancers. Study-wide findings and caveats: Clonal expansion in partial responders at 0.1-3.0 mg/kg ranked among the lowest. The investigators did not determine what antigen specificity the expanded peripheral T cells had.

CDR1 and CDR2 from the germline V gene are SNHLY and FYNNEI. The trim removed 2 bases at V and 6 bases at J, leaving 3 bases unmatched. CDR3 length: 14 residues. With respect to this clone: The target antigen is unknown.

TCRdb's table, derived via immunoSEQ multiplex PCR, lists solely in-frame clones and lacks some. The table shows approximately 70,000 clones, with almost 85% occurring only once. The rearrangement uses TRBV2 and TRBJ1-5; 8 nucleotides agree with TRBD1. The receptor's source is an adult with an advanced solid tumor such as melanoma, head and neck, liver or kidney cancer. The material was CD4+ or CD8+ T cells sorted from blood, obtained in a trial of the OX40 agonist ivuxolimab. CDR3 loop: CASSESTGAQPQHF. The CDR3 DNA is TGTGCCAGCAGTGAATCGACAGGGGCTCAGCCCCAGCATTTT.